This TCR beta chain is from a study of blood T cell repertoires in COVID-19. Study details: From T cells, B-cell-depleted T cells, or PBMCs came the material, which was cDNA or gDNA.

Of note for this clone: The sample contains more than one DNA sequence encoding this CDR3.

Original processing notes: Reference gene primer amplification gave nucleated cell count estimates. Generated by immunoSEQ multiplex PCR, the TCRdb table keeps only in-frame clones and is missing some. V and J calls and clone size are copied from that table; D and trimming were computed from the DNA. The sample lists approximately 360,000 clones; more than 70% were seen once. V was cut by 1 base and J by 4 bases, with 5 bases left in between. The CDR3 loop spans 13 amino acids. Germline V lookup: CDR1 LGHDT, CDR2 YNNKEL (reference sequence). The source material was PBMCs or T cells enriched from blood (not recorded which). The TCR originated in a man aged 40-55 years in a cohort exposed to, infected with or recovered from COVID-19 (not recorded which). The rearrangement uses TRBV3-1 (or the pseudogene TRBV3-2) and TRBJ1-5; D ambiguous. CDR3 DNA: TGTGCCAGCAGCCAAGGGCGGAATCAGCCCCAGCATTTT. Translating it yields CASSQGRNQPQHF.